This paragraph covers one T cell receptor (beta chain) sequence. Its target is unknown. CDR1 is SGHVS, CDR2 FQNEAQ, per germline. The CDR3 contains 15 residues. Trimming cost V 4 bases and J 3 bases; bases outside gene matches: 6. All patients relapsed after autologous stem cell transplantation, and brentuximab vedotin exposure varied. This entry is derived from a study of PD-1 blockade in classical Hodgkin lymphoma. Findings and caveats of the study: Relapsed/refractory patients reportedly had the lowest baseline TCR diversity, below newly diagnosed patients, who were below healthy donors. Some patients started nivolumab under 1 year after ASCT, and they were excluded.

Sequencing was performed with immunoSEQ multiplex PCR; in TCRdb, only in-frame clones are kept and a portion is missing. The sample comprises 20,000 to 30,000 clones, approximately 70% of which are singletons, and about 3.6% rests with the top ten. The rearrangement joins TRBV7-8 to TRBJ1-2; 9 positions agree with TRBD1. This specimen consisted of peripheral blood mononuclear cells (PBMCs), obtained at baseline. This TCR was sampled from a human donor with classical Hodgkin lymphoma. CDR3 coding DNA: TGTGCCAGCAGCTCATGGGACAGGGAGGACTATGGCTACACCTTC. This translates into CASSSWDREDYGYTF.